The rows below give T cell receptor beta chains drawn from one sample of a study of T cell changes during pregnancy in multiple sclerosis. Data came from immunoSEQ multiplex PCR; TCRdb stores just in-frame clones and leaves some out. Counted here are some 43,000 clones, 90% to 95% occurring once; the ten biggest clones make up roughly 8.7%. Sequences were derived from CD8+ T cells from peripheral blood mononuclear cells, sampled in the third trimester of pregnancy. The receptors were gathered from a female donor with multiple sclerosis, enrolled in a pregnancy study. The CDR3 runs from the conserved cysteine through the conserved F or W. The D gene is left open where the match is weak. Part of the rows lack a size; the others show once, few, many or a class for expanded clones.

J gene: TRBJ2-3; clone size: .; V gene: TRBV30; D gene: TRBD2; CDR3 protein: CAWSRRTSGPGAQYF; CDR3 DNA: TGTGCCTGGAGTAGGCGGACTAGCGGGCCGGGGGCGCAGTATTTT
J gene: TRBJ2-1; clone size: .; V gene: TRBV11-2; D gene: TRBD2; CDR3 protein: CASSSGDGSYNEQFF; CDR3 DNA: TGTGCCAGCAGTAGCGGGGACGGATCCTACAATGAGCAGTTCTTC
J gene: TRBJ1-1; clone size: .; V gene: TRBV28; D gene: .; CDR3 protein: CASSLRSNTEAFF; CDR3 DNA: TGTGCCAGCAGTTTACGGTCGAACACTGAAGCTTTCTTT
J gene: TRBJ1-5; clone size: few; V gene: TRBV27; D gene: .; CDR3 protein: CASSMTGGNQPQHF; CDR3 DNA: TGTGCCAGCAGTATGACAGGAGGCAATCAGCCCCAGCATTTT
J gene: TRBJ2-1; clone size: .; V gene: TRBV6-1; D gene: TRBD2; CDR3 protein: CASSSTSGGYNEQFF; CDR3 DNA: TGTGCCAGCAGTTCGACTAGCGGAGGGTACAATGAGCAGTTCTTC
J gene: TRBJ2-7; clone size: once; V gene: TRBV10-3; D gene: TRBD2; CDR3 protein: CAISDLAGYEQYF; CDR3 DNA: TGTGCCATCAGTGACCTAGCGGGATACGAGCAGTACTTC
J gene: TRBJ1-5; clone size: .; V gene: TRBV7-8; D gene: TRBD1; CDR3 protein: CASSINRGQPQHF; CDR3 DNA: TGTGCCAGCAGCATAAACAGGGGACAGCCCCAGCATTTT
J gene: TRBJ2-3; clone size: .; V gene: TRBV7-9; D gene: .; CDR3 protein: CASSSGTDTQYF; CDR3 DNA: TGTGCCAGCAGCTCCGGGACAGATACGCAGTATTTT
J gene: TRBJ2-1; clone size: .; V gene: TRBV5-1; D gene: .; CDR3 protein: CASSLEQGEGNEQFF; CDR3 DNA: TGCGCCAGCAGCTTGGAACAGGGGGAGGGCAATGAGCAGTTCTTC
J gene: TRBJ2-3; clone size: .; V gene: TRBV28; D gene: .; CDR3 protein: CASSFLAGDTQYF; CDR3 DNA: TGTGCCAGCAGTTTTTTGGCGGGGGATACGCAGTATTTT
J gene: TRBJ1-3; clone size: .; V gene: TRBV28; D gene: .; CDR3 protein: CASSLGDWGNTIYF; CDR3 DNA: TGTGCCAGCAGTTTAGGGGACTGGGGAAACACCATATATTTT
J gene: TRBJ1-1; clone size: .; V gene: TRBV6-5; D gene: .; CDR3 protein: CASSTARGGYTEAFF; CDR3 DNA: TGTGCCAGCAGTACAGCTAGGGGGGGTTACACTGAAGCTTTCTTT
J gene: TRBJ2-3; clone size: .; V gene: TRBV28; D gene: .; CDR3 protein: CASSPFGSTDTQYF; CDR3 DNA: TGTGCCAGCAGTCCATTCGGGAGCACAGATACGCAGTATTTT
J gene: TRBJ2-7; clone size: .; V gene: TRBV4-2; D gene: .; CDR3 protein: CASSQEALYEQYF; CDR3 DNA: TGTGCCAGCAGCCAAGAGGCCCTCTACGAGCAGTACTTC
J gene: TRBJ2-5; clone size: .; V gene: TRBV15; D gene: .; CDR3 protein: CATSRLARGLETQYF; CDR3 DNA: TGTGCCACCAGCAGGCTCGCCAGGGGTCTCGAGACCCAGTACTTC
J gene: TRBJ2-3; clone size: .; V gene: TRBV7-9; D gene: TRBD2; CDR3 protein: CASSFEREGWTDTQYF; CDR3 DNA: TGTGCCAGCAGCTTCGAGCGGGAGGGGTGGACAGATACGCAGTATTTT
J gene: TRBJ2-1; clone size: .; V gene: TRBV11-1; D gene: TRBD2; CDR3 protein: CASSLGRDEQFF; CDR3 DNA: TGTGCCAGCAGCTTGGGGAGGGATGAGCAGTTCTTC
J gene: TRBJ2-2; clone size: .; V gene: TRBV10-3; D gene: .; CDR3 protein: CAISPGWTNTGELFF; CDR3 DNA: TGTGCCATCTCACCGGGGTGGACGAACACCGGGGAGCTGTTTTTT
J gene: TRBJ2-2; clone size: .; V gene: TRBV19; D gene: .; CDR3 protein: CASKEGRDTGELFF; CDR3 DNA: TGTGCCAGTAAGGAGGGTCGGGACACCGGGGAGCTGTTTTTT